One sample yielded the 10 T cell receptor beta chains listed below, sequenced in a study of blood T cell repertoires in COVID-19. Generated by immunoSEQ multiplex PCR, the TCRdb table keeps only in-frame clones and is missing some. The sample has 95,000 to 150,000 clones, around 89% seen once. The sequenced sample consisted of peripheral blood. All receptors come from a human donor in a cohort sampled during active COVID-19.

The table lists this clone with a count of one. This same CDR3 is encoded by further DNA sequences in the sample. The CDR3 here is CASSQAGEQYF. CDR3 in DNA: TGTGCCAGCAGCCAAGCGGGCGAGCAGTACTTC. The chain recombines TRBV3-1 (or the pseudogene TRBV3-2) with TRBJ2-7, with D unclear. Germline CDR1 reads LGHDT; CDR2 reads YNNKEL (reference sequence). The length of the CDR3 is 11 residues. Trimming removed 1 base at V and 6 bases at J, with 4 bases between.

This chain connects TRBV6-1 to TRBJ1-5, with 8 bases aligning to TRBD1. CDR3 size: 18 residues. The junction had 9 bases not matched to a gene; V was cut back by 2 bases and J by 0 bases. Per the germline V gene, CDR1 is MNHNS and CDR2 is SASEGT. CDR3: CASSEILQGAYSNQPQHF. The DNA of the CDR3 is TGTGCCAGCAGTGAAATTCTGCAGGGGGCCTATAGCAATCAGCCCCAGCATTTT.

This chain uses TRBV23-1 with TRBJ2-1, with D tentatively TRBD2 (6 bases). TRBV23-1 is placed among ORFs of uncertain function. The V end was cut by 8 bases, the J end by 4 bases, with 15 bases between. The CDR3 sequence is 14 residues long. CDR3 DNA sequence: TGCGCCAGCTTGGACTACCGAATGTACAATGAGCAGTTCTTC. Its translation: CASLDYRMYNEQFF.

The CDR3 loop is CASSSRTGENTEAFF. The CDR3 bases are TGTGCCAGTAGTTCCCGGACAGGGGAGAACACTGAAGCTTTCTTT. J is TRBJ1-1 and V is TRBV19; the match to TRBD1 covers 9 bases. This CDR3 region has 15 residues. Trimming took 5 bases from V and 1 from J; bases not matched to a gene: 5. CDR1 and CDR2 (germline): LNHDA, SQIVND (reference sequence).

The chain recombines TRBV9 with TRBJ1-2; perhaps TRBD1 as D (6 bases). The CDR3 runs 15 residues. Germline CDR1 is SGDLS and CDR2 is YYNGEE. Trimming took off 4 bases at V and 4 bases at J, with 17 bases between the two ends. The CDR3 DNA reads TGTGCCAGCAGCCCACCAAAGGGGGGGGGCTATGGCTACACCTTC. Amino acid sequence: CASSPPKGGGYGYTF.

This chain uses TRBV14 with TRBJ1-5, with no clear D. Trimming took 5 bases from V and 6 from J, leaving 8 bases between them. This CDR3 is built from 12 residues. From germline, CDR1 is SGHDN and CDR2 FVKESK. CDR3: CASSKLGQPQHF. DNA of the CDR3: TGTGCCAGCAGCAAGCTCGGTCAGCCCCAGCATTTT.

Here the CDR3 DNA reads TGTGCCAGCAAAACCGGGACTAACACAGATACGCAGTATTTT. Protein sequence: CASKTGTNTDTQYF. V gene TRBV6-5 combines with J gene TRBJ2-3; 7 nucleotides line up with TRBD2. Germline V CDR1 and CDR2: MNHEY, SVGAGI. J lost 2 bases, V lost 7 bases, and 6 bases had no gene match. The CDR3 consists of 14 residues.

This clone was picked up one time. J is TRBJ1-6 and V is TRBV18; 10 nucleotides line up with TRBD1. This CDR3 has 14 residues. The V segment lost 5 bases and the J segment 9 bases; nucleotides outside the gene matches: 4. Germline V gives CDR1 KGHSH, CDR2 LQKENI. In DNA, the CDR3 is TGTGCCAGCTCATGGGGACAGGGGTCTTCACCCCTCCACTTT. This sequence encodes CASSWGQGSSPLHF.

This clone was recorded once. The J gene is TRBJ2-7, the V gene TRBV11-2; no clear D. Germline-derived CDR1 and CDR2 are SGHAT and FQNNGV. The CDR3 extends over 13 amino acids. Trimming took 5 bases from V and 4 from J, leaving 12 bases between them. The DNA for the CDR3 is TGTGCCAGCAGCGACGCTAGTGATTACGAGCAGTACTTC. It specifies CASSDASDYEQYF.

The rearrangement uses TRBV11-2 and TRBJ2-7; D remains ambiguous. The germline CDR1 and CDR2 sequences are SGHAT and FQNNGV. Trimming shortened V by 4 bases and J by 0 bases, and 7 bases separated the two germline ends. This CDR3 comprises 13 residues. CDR3 sequence (DNA): TGTGCCAGCAGCTCACAGAGCTCCTACGAGCAGTACTTC. This translates into CASSSQSSYEQYF.